This TCR beta chain was recovered during a study of blood T cell repertoires in COVID-19. Study context: The origin of the acute and convalescent COVID-19 samples was the United States, Italy and Spain.

The junction had 10 bases not matched to a gene; V was cut back by 4 bases and J by 7 bases. This CDR3 spans 15 amino acids. Germline CDR1 KGHSH, CDR2 LQKENI. Using immunoSEQ multiplex PCR, the repertoire was profiled, and TCRdb retains in-frame clones only, with some absent. The sample holds about 36,000 clones, about three quarters seen once. This receptor was taken from a man aged 55 to 70 with active COVID-19. This rearrangement joins TRBV18 to TRBJ1-5; 7 bases match TRBD1. Source material: peripheral blood. The CDR3 bases are TGTGCCAGCTCACTATCAGGGGGGTTCCGCCAGCCCCAGCATTTT. It codes for CASSLSGGFRQPQHF.